This TCR beta chain was sequenced for a study of T cell responses to AZD1222 COVID-19 vaccine. Some clones are missing from TCRdb's copy, which holds only in-frame ones; the method was immunoSEQ multiplex PCR. This table has over 100,000 clones, 75% to 90% appearing once. Per germline, CDR1 SGHDT and CDR2 YYEEEE. J gave up 2 bases and V 4 bases, and 6 bases lay outside the gene matches. The CDR3 totals 14 residues. The rearrangement uses TRBV5-6 and TRBJ2-7, with TRBD1 identical over 7 bases. The specimen comprised peripheral blood, sampled on day 0 of AZD1222 vaccination. This sequence was found in an adult in good health. CDR3 sequence: CASSRTTGPYEQYF. CDR3 nucleotides: TGTGCCAGCAGCCGGACGACAGGGCCCTACGAGCAGTACTTC.